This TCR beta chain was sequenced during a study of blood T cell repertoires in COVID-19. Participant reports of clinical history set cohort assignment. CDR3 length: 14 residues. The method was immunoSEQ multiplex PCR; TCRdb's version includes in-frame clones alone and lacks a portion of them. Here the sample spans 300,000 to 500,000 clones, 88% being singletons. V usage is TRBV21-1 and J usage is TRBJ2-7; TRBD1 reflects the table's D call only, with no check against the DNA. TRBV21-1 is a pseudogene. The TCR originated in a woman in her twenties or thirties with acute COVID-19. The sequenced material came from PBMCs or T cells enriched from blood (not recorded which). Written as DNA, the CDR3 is TGTGCCACCCAACTTACAGGGGGCCTCTACGAGCAGTACTTC. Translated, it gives CATQLTGGLYEQYF.